Below are 23 T cell receptor beta chains sequenced from a single sample in a study of blood T cells in healthy people across ages. The use of a sample-barcoded 5' primer and a J-beta primer mix characterized a second PCR of 7 to 11 cycles. TCRdb reprocessed the 5' RACE reads via MiXCR and lists one record per CDR3 protein. The sample yields around 970,000 distinct CDR3 sequences, roughly 51% seen once. Sequenced input: blood. All receptors come from an older woman in good health.

This clonotype was detected only once. The chain recombines TRBV6-5 with TRBJ2-1; TRBD2 matches at 9 bases. Germline V gives CDR1 MNHEY, CDR2 SVGAGI. The V segment lost 9 bases and the J segment 2 bases; nucleotides outside the gene matches: 5. The CDR3 is made up of 14 amino acids. The CDR3 DNA follows: TGTGCCAGACCAGCGGGGGGCCCCTACAATGAGCAGTTCTTC. It codes for CARPAGGPYNEQFF.

The chain is built from TRBV18 and TRBJ1-1; tentatively, D is TRBD1 (5 bases). CDR1 is KGHSH, CDR2 LQKENI, per germline. Between the trimmed V and J ends, which lost 4 bases and 5 bases, there was a span of 14 bases. The CDR3 is made up of 14 amino acids. The CDR3 DNA is TGTGCCAGCTCACGGGACCTCCAAAGAACTGAAGCTTTCTTT. It codes for CASSRDLQRTEAFF.

In this sample, this clonotype turned up a few times. CDR3 nucleotide sequence: TGCAGTGCAAAGGACGGGATCTCTGGGGCCAACGTCCTGACTTTC. It translates to CSAKDGISGANVLTF. The chain has TRBV20-1 and TRBJ2-6; tentatively, D is TRBD2 (5 bases). The CDR3 extends over 15 amino acids. Trimming cost V 6 bases and J 0 bases, with 12 bases left between them. Germline CDR1 and CDR2: DFQATT and SNEGSKA (reference sequence).

This clonotype was detected ten times or more. This chain uses TRBV2 with TRBJ2-5; D possibly uses TRBD1 or TRBD2 (5 bases each). Per the germline V gene, CDR1 is SNHLY and CDR2 is FYNNEI. This CDR3 region has 12 residues. The V gene lost 6 bases and the J gene lost 7 bases, with 12 bases spanning the gap. The CDR3 here is CASSAGAGTQYF. CDR3 sequence (DNA): TGTGCCAGCAGCGCCGGGGCGGGGACCCAGTACTTC.

The chain recombines TRBV30 with TRBJ2-5; 13 nucleotides line up with TRBD2. The better agreement between TRBJ2-7 and the DNA end casts doubt on the J call. Germline V CDR1 and CDR2: GTSNPN, SVGIG (reference sequence). The CDR3 loop spans 14 amino acids. As DNA, the CDR3 is TGTGCCTGGGCCCCGGGACTAGCGGGATACGAGCAGTACTTC. It encodes CAWAPGLAGYEQYF.

The chain combines TRBV28 with TRBJ2-7; D possibly matches TRBD1 or TRBD2 (5 bases each). With 4 bases removed from V and 2 bases from J, the gap between germline ends came to 15 bases. The CDR3 is made up of 15 amino acids. Germline CDR1 is MDHEN and CDR2 is SYDVKM. The CDR3 DNA reads TGTGCCAGCAGTTCCACCGGGACGTCGACCTACGAGCAGTACTTC. It codes for CASSSTGTSTYEQYF.

This chain connects TRBV7-2 to TRBJ1-5, with TRBD1 as a possible D gene (5 bases). The CDR3 has 15 amino acids. V was pared by 1 base and J by 5 bases, with 12 bases between. From germline, CDR1 is SGHTA and CDR2 FQGNSA. The CDR3 spells CASSLGIGTDQPQHF. The DNA for the CDR3 is TGTGCCAGCAGCTTAGGGATAGGGACCGATCAGCCCCAGCATTTT.

Only a few counts were recorded for this clonotype. The genes are TRBV20-1 and TRBJ2-4, with D maybe TRBD1 (6 bases). Deletions cut 6 bases from V and 6 bases from J, with 15 bases between. The CDR3 is 13 amino acids. Germline V gene data show CDR1 as DFQATT and CDR2 as SNEGSKA (reference sequence). The DNA of the CDR3 is TGCAGTGCCCCCAGACAGGCAGTAAACATTCAGTACTTC. Translating gives CSAPRQAVNIQYF.

This clonotype occurred a few times. This chain connects TRBV7-2 to TRBJ2-7; the D gene is possibly TRBD2 (5 bases). This CDR3 is built from 13 residues. V gave up 6 bases and J gave up 4 bases, with 13 bases separating them. Germline lookup yields CDR1 SGHTA and CDR2 FQGNSA. DNA of the CDR3: TGTGCCAGCAGTACCGGGATCAAATACGAGCAGTACTTC. This encodes CASSTGIKYEQYF.

The sample holds many counts of this clonotype. The chain couples TRBV11-2 to TRBJ2-7; TRBD2 matches 9 bases. CDR1 is SGHAT, CDR2 FQNNGV, per germline. With V trimmed by 5 bases and J by 0 bases, 5 bases remained unmatched. CDR3 length equals 15 residues. The chain's CDR3 is CASSAISGSSYEQYF. CDR3 coding DNA: TGTGCCAGCAGCGCGATTAGCGGGAGCTCCTACGAGCAGTACTTC.

The V gene is TRBV28, the J gene TRBJ2-4; perhaps TRBD1 as D (5 bases). Trimming pared 5 bases from V and 0 bases from J, leaving 17 bases between. The CDR3 sequence is 17 residues long. CDR1 and CDR2 from the germline V gene are MDHEN and SYDVKM. The DNA for the CDR3 is TGTGCCAGCAGTCCCGCAGTTGGGGCGCTAGCCAAAAACATTCAGTACTTC. Its translation: CASSPAVGALAKNIQYF. Combining the CDR3 with reference TRBV28 and TRBJ2-4 gives the whole variable domain DVKVTQSSRYLVKRTGEKVFLECVQDMDHENMFWYRQDPGLGLRLIYFSYDVKMKEKGDIPEGYSVSREKKERFSLILESASTNQTSMYLCASSPAVGALAKNIQYFGAGTRLSVL.

A few counts support this clonotype. The chain combines TRBV6-2 or TRBV6-3 with TRBJ2-3; the D is unclear. Germline V gene sequence: CDR1 MNHEY, CDR2 SVGEGT. The V end lost 6 bases, the J end lost 0 bases, and 7 bases lay between the germline ends. The CDR3 contains 13 residues. The CDR3 coding sequence is TGTGCCAGCAGGAAGACTAGCACAGATACGCAGTATTTT. The encoded protein is CASRKTSTDTQYF.

This clonotype has only a few counts. The chain links TRBV18 to TRBJ2-1; D gene unclear. This CDR3 is 12 amino acids long. V was trimmed by 2 bases and J by 7 bases, leaving 6 bases between them. Germline assignment: CDR1 KGHSH and CDR2 LQKENI. CDR3 amino acids: CASSPFSNEQFF. The CDR3 DNA follows: TGTGCCAGCTCACCATTTTCTAATGAGCAGTTCTTC.

This clonotype is a singleton in its sample. CDR3: CASSLVLARETQYF. DNA of the CDR3: TGTGCCAGCAGCTTAGTGCTAGCGCGAGAGACCCAGTACTTC. J is TRBJ2-5 and V is TRBV7-9; a weak D match, TRBD2 (6 bases). This CDR3 is 14 amino acids long. Germline loops: CDR1 SEHNR, CDR2 FQNEAQ (reference sequence). V shed 1 base and J shed 4 bases, with 10 bases lying between them.

Points on this clonotype: The junction differs from germline at one of its ends, possibly a read error. V is TRBV20-1 and J is TRBJ2-5, with a tentative D call TRBD2 (5 bases). There are 15 residues in the CDR3. CDR1 and CDR2 (germline): DFQATT, SNEGSKA (reference sequence). The CDR3 protein is CSTSRASWYQETQYF. The CDR3 region has the DNA TGCAGTACTAGTCGGGCTAGTTGGTACCAAGAGACCCAGTACTTC.

V is TRBV11-2 and J is TRBJ2-7, with unresolved D. The CDR3 totals 12 residues. The V gene lost 0 bases and the J gene lost 6 bases, with 6 bases spanning the gap. The V gene's germline CDR1 is SGHAT and CDR2 FQNNGV. The CDR3 bases are TGTGCCAGCAGCTTAGATTGGGGCGAGCAGTACTTC. This gives the protein CASSLDWGEQYF.

V usage is TRBV28 and J usage is TRBJ2-1; TRBD2 agrees at 9 bases. This CDR3 comprises 17 residues. The junction had 14 bases not matched to a gene; V was cut back by 3 bases and J by 8 bases. In germline, CDR1 is MDHEN, CDR2 SYDVKM. CDR3 amino acids: CASSLVWVAGVVHEQFF. The CDR3 nucleotides read TGTGCCAGCAGTTTGGTTTGGGTAGCGGGAGTAGTCCATGAGCAGTTCTTC.

This rearrangement joins TRBV4-1 to TRBJ2-7; D gene uncertain. The CDR3 length is 14 residues. Germline V gene data show CDR1 as MGHRA and CDR2 as YSYEKL. V was pared by 0 bases and J by 0 bases, with 6 bases between. The CDR3 nucleotides are TGCGCCAGCAGCCAAGATGCACACTCCTACGAGCAGTACTTC. This encodes CASSQDAHSYEQYF.

Only a few counts were recorded for this clonotype. The CDR3 is CAISESQGGAYEQYF. The DNA for the CDR3 is TGTGCCATCAGTGAGTCACAGGGGGGGGCCTACGAGCAGTACTTC. The chain carries TRBV10-3 and TRBJ2-7; TRBD1 might be the D (8 bases). Trimming cost V 0 bases and J 2 bases, with 11 bases left between them. The CDR3 loop spans 15 amino acids. Germline V gives CDR1 ENHRY, CDR2 SYGVKD.

The V and J genes are TRBV12-3 or TRBV12-4 and TRBJ2-7, with TRBD1 as a possible D gene (5 bases). The CDR3 consists of 16 residues. V shed 1 base and J shed 4 bases, with 17 bases lying between them. This CDR3 is CASSLEETDHPYEQYF. CDR3 bases: TGTGCCAGCAGTTTAGAGGAGACAGACCACCCTTACGAGCAGTACTTC.

This clonotype was picked up a small number of times. The chain recombines TRBV11-3 with TRBJ1-2, with D possibly matching TRBD1 (5 bases). The CDR3 has 16 amino acids. Looked up from germline, CDR1 is SGHNT and CDR2 is YENEEA. V was clipped by 7 bases and J by 4 bases, with 22 bases between them. This chain's CDR3 is CASTIRRFRGCYGYTF. The CDR3 nucleotides are TGTGCCAGCACCATCAGAAGGTTTCGGGGGTGCTATGGCTACACCTTC.

The V and J genes are TRBV2 and TRBJ1-1; D gene unclear. The CDR3 spans 15 residues. CDR1 is SNHLY and CDR2 is FYNNEI in the germline V gene. The ends were cut back, 7 bases at V and 3 bases at J, with 18 bases in the middle. The CDR3 is CASTTEGARYTEAFF. The CDR3 nucleotides are TGTGCCAGCACGACGGAGGGTGCAAGGTACACTGAAGCTTTCTTT. Drawing the rest from reference TRBV2 and TRBJ1-1, the complete variable domain is EPEVTQTPSHQVTQMGQEVILRCVPISNHLYFYWYRQILGQKVEFLVSFYNNEISEKSEIFDDQFSVERPDGSNFTLKIRSTKLEDSAMYFCASTTEGARYTEAFFGQGTRLTVV.

The J gene is TRBJ2-7, the V gene TRBV28; TRBD1 agrees at 8 bases. The germline V gene has CDR1 MDHEN and CDR2 SYDVKM. This CDR3 is built from 13 residues. With 8 bases clipped from V and 4 bases from J, the junction kept 7 bases outside the gene matches. The CDR3 DNA reads TGTGCCAGCCGCAGGGGGCGCTGGTACGAGCAGTACTTC. Amino acids: CASRRGRWYEQYF.